The sequence of this TCR beta chain was determined in a study of T cells in Graves' hyperthyroidism and ophthalmopathy. General study points: Researchers found most expanded thyroid clonotypes above 0.001 in blood as well.

The table lists this clonotype with many counts. Its cognate antigen is unknown. RNA transcripts gave rise to amplified TCR beta CDR3 regions. When the TCR CDR3 underwent first-round RT-PCR, the HTBI primer set was used. TCRdb re-derived calls from the multiplex PCR reads in MiXCR, one entry per CDR3 protein. The table has around 300,000 distinct CDR3 sequences, about 20% seen once. V lost 3 bases, J lost 5 bases, and 17 bases lay in between. The CDR3 consists of 15 residues. Looked up from germline, CDR1 is SGHDT and CDR2 is YYEEEE. Criteria for exclusion of patients were uncontrolled infection, other autoimmune disease, pregnancy or lactation.

The receptor was derived from a man under 40 with Graves' ophthalmopathy. The genes are TRBV5-6 and TRBJ2-5; no definite D call. Sequencing was carried out using blood. In DNA, the CDR3 is TGTGCCAGCAGCTGGAGAGAGCTCTCCAAGGAGACCCAGTACTTC. It translates to CASSWRELSKETQYF.